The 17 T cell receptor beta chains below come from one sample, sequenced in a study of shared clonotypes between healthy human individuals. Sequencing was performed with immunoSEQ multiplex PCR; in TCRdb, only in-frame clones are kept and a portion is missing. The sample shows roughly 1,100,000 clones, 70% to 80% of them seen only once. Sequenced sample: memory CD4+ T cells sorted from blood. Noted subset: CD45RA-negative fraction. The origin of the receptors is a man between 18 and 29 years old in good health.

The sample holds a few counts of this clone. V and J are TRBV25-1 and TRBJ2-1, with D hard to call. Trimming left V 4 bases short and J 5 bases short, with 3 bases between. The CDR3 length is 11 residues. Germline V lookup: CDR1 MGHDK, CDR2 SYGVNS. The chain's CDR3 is CASSAHNEQFF. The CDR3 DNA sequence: TGTGCCAGCAGTGCCCACAATGAGCAGTTCTTC. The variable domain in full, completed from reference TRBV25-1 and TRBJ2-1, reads EADIYQTPRYLVIGTGKKITLECSQTMGHDKMYWYQQDPGMELHLIHYSYGVNSTEKGDLSSESTVSRIRTEHFPLTLESARPSHTSQYLCASSAHNEQFFGPGTRLTVL.

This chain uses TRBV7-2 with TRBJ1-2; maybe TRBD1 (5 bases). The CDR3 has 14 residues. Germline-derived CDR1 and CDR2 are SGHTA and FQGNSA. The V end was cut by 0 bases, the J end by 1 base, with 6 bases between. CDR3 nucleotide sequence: TGTGCCAGCAGCTTAGCGCAGGGTAACTATGGCTACACCTTC. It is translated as CASSLAQGNYGYTF.

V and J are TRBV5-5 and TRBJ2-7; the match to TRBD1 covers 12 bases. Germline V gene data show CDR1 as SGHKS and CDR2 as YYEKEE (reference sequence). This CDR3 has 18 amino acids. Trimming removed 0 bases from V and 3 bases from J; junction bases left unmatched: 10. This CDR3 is CASSLVRGQGAGLYEQYF. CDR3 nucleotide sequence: TGTGCCAGCAGCTTGGTTAGGGGACAGGGGGCCGGTCTCTACGAGCAGTACTTC.

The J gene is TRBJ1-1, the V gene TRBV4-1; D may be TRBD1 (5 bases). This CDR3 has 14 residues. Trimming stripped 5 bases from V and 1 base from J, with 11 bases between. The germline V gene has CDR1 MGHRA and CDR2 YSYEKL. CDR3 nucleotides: TGCGCCAGCAGCTACGGCAGGGAGAACACTGAAGCTTTCTTT. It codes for CASSYGRENTEAFF.

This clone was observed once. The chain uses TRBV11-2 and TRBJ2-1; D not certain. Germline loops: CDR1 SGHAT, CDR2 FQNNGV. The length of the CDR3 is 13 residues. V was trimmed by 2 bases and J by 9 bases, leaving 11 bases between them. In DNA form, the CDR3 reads TGTGCCAGCAGCTTATTACGCGGCGGTGAGCAGTTCTTC. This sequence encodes CASSLLRGGEQFF.

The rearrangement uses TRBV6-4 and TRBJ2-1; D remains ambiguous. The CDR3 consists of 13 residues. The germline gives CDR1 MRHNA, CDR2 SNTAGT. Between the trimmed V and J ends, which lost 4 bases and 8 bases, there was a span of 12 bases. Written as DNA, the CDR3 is TGTGCCAGCAGTGTAGAGGTGGGCTATGAGCAGTTCTTC. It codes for CASSVEVGYEQFF.

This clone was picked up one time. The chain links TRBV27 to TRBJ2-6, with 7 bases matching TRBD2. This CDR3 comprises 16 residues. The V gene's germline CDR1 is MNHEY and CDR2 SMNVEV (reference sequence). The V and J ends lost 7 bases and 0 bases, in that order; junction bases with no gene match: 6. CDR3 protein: CASNPGGSSGANVLTF. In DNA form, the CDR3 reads TGTGCCAGCAACCCGGGGGGATCCTCTGGGGCCAACGTCCTGACTTTC.

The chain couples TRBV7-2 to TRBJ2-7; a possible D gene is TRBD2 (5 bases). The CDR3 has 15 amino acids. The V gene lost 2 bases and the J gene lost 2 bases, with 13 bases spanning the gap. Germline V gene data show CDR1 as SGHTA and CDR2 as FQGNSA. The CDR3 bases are TGTGCCAGCAGCTTAACCCGGACTGCAACCTACGAGCAGTACTTC. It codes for CASSLTRTATYEQYF.

The CDR3 DNA reads TGCGCCAGCAGCCAAGCTTCGGGACAGGGACCTAGGCTAGCCAAAAACATTCAGTACTTC. Translated: CASSQASGQGPRLAKNIQYF. The V and J genes are TRBV4-1 and TRBJ2-4; 9 bases are shared with TRBD1. Germline V gene sequence: CDR1 MGHRA, CDR2 YSYEKL. Trimming cost V 1 base and J 0 bases; bases outside gene matches: 13. This CDR3 contains 20 residues.

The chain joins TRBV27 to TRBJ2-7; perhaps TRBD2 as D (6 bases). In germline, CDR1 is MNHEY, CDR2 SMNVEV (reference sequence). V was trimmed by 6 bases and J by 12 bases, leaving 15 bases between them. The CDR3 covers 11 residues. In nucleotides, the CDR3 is TGTGCCAGCAGAAACCTGCGGGAATGGTACTTC. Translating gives CASRNLREWYF.

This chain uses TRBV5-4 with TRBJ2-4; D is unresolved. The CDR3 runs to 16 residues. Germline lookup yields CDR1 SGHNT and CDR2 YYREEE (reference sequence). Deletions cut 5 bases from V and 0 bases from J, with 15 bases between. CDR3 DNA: TGTGCCAGCAGGGAAGAGGAGATATTAGCCAAAAACATTCAGTACTTC. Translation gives CASREEEILAKNIQYF.

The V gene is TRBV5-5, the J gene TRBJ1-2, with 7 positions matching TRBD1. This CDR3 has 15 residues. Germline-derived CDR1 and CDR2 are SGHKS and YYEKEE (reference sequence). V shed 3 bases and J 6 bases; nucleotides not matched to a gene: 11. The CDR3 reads CASSSKKTGEHGYTF. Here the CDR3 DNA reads TGTGCCAGCAGCTCGAAAAAAACAGGGGAGCATGGCTACACCTTC.

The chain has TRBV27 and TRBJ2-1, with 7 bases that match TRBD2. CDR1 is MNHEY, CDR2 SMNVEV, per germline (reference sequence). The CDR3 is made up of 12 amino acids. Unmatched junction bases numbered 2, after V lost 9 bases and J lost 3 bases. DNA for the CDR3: TGTGCCAGTGGGGGGGGCTACAATGAGCAGTTCTTC. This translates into CASGGGYNEQFF.

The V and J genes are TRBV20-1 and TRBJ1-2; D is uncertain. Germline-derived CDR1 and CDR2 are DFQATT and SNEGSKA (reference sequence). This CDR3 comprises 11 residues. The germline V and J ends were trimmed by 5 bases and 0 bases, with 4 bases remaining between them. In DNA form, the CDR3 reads TGCAGTGCTGCCACTAACTATGGCTACACCTTC. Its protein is CSAATNYGYTF.

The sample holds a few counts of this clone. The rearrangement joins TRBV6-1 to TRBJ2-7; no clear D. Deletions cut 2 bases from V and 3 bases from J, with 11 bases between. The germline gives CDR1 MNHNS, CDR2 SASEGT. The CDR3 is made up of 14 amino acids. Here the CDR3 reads CASSEFVGFYEQYF. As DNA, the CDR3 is TGTGCCAGCAGTGAATTTGTAGGGTTCTACGAGCAGTACTTC.

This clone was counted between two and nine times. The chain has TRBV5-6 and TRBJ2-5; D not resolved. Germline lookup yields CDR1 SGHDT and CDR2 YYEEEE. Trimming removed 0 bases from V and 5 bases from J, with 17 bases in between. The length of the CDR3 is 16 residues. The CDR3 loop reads CASSLDYVLTVETQYF. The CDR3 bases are TGTGCCAGCAGCTTGGATTACGTGTTGACGGTGGAGACCCAGTACTTC.

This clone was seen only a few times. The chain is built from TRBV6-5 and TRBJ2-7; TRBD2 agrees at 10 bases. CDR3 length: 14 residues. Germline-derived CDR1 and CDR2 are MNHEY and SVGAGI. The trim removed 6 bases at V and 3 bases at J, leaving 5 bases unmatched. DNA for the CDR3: TGTGCCAGCAGGAGCGGGAGGGGAAACTACGAGCAGTACTTC. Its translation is CASRSGRGNYEQYF.